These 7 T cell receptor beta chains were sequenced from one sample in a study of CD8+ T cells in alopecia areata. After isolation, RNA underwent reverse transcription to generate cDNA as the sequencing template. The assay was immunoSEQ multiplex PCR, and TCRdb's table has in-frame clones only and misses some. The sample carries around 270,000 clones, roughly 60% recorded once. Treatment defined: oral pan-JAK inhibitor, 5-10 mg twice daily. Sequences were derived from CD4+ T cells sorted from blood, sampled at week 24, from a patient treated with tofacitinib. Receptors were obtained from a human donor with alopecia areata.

The CDR3 region is CASIADPTGLAGPGANVLTF. CDR3 nucleotides: TGCGCCAGCATCGCGGACCCGACGGGGCTCGCAGGGCCTGGGGCCAACGTCCTGACTTTC. The rearrangement uses TRBV5-1 and TRBJ2-6; D could derive from TRBD1 or TRBD2 (5 bases each). V shed 6 bases and J shed 2 bases, with 27 bases lying between them. CDR1 and CDR2 from the germline V gene are SGHRS and YFSETQ. This CDR3 has 20 residues.

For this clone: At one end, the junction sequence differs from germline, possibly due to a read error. The chain's CDR3 is CASSIHTGVDF. DNA for the CDR3: TGTGCCAGCAGTATTCACACGGGGGTAGACTTC. V and J are TRBV2 and TRBJ2-7; tentative D call: TRBD2 (6 bases). The germline V gene has CDR1 SNHLY and CDR2 FYNNEI. The CDR3 consists of 11 residues.

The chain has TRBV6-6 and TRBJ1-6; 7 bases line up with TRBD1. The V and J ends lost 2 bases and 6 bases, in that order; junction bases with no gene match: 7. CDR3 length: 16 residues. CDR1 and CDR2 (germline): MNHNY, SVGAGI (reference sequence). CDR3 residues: CASSYARDSSNSPLHF. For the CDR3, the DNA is TGTGCCAGCAGTTACGCCCGGGACAGTTCTAATTCACCCCTCCACTTT.

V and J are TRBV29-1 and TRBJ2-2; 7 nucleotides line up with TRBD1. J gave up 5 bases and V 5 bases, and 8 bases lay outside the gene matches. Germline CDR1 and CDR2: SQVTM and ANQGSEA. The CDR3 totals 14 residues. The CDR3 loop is CSVSDRDRTGELFF. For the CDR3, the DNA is TGCAGCGTTAGCGACAGGGACAGAACCGGGGAGCTGTTTTTT.

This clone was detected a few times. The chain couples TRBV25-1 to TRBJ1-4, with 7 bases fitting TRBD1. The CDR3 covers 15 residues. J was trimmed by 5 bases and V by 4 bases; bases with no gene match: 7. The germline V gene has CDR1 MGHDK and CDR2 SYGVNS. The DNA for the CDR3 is TGTGCCAGCAGTGCGACAGGGAGAAGGAATGAAAAACTGTTTTTT. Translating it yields CASSATGRRNEKLFF.

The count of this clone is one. The chain's CDR3 is CASSPTGTTNTEAFF. Written as DNA, the CDR3 is TGTGCCAGCAGTCCCACAGGGACCACGAACACTGAAGCTTTCTTT. V gene TRBV6-5 combines with J gene TRBJ1-1; tentatively, D is TRBD1 (6 bases). The CDR3 spans 15 residues. Germline lookup yields CDR1 MNHEY and CDR2 SVGAGI. The V gene lost 5 bases and the J gene lost 1 base, with 14 bases spanning the gap.

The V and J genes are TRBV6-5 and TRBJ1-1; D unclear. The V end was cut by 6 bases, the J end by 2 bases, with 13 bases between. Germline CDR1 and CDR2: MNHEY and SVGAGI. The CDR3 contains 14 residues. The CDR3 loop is CASSPRTVNTEAFF. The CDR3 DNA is TGTGCCAGCAGCCCTCGGACCGTTAACACTGAAGCTTTCTTT.